This paragraph reports one T cell receptor beta chain. This entry comes from a study of blood T cell repertoires in COVID-19. TCRdb's table, derived via immunoSEQ multiplex PCR, lists solely in-frame clones and lacks some. The sample has 90,000 to 110,000 clones; approximately 76% are singletons. This CDR3 is 16 amino acids long. V dropped 2 bases and J dropped 5; count of bases not matched to a gene: 10. Germline V CDR1 and CDR2: SQVTM, ANQGSEA. The chain joins TRBV29-1 to TRBJ2-5, with 11 nucleotides matching TRBD2. This TCR derives from a woman aged 70-85 years with acute or convalescent COVID-19. The material sequenced was peripheral blood. In DNA, the CDR3 is TGCAGCGTTGAACCCCCTTTAGCGGGGGGGGATGAGACCCAGTACTTC. Its protein is CSVEPPLAGGDETQYF.